These 10 T cell receptor beta chains came from one sample sequenced in a study of blood T cell repertoires in COVID-19. The protocol was immunoSEQ multiplex PCR, while the TCRdb copy is restricted to in-frame clones and leaves out a portion. The table has some 250,000 clones, 70% to 80% seen once. The sample comprised peripheral blood. These receptors originate from a woman older than 75 with acute or convalescent COVID-19.

This rearrangement joins TRBV10-3 to TRBJ1-1, with TRBD1 matching 10 bases. Germline lookup yields CDR1 ENHRY and CDR2 SYGVKD. Trimming removed 6 bases from V and 0 bases from J; junction bases left unmatched: 4. CDR3 size: 15 residues. The CDR3 loop reads CAIRPTGGLNTEAFF. The CDR3 DNA sequence: TGTGCCATCAGACCGACAGGGGGCCTGAACACTGAAGCTTTCTTT.

A few counts support this clone. V and J are TRBV19 and TRBJ2-1; 9 positions match TRBD1. Per the germline V gene, CDR1 is LNHDA and CDR2 is SQIVND (reference sequence). The CDR3 is made up of 16 amino acids. Trimming cost V 6 bases and J 0 bases; bases outside gene matches: 6. Here the CDR3 reads CASRETTGGSYNEQFF. Here the CDR3 DNA reads TGTGCCAGTAGGGAAACGACAGGGGGCTCCTACAATGAGCAGTTCTTC.

The chain couples TRBV7-2 to TRBJ2-7; TRBD2 aligns across 9 bases. The CDR3 loop spans 16 amino acids. CDR1 is SGHTA and CDR2 is FQGNSA in the germline V gene. V gave up 5 bases and J gave up 2 bases; unmatched junction bases: 10. In DNA form, the CDR3 reads TGTGCCAGCAGCCTTAGCGGGGGTTACCCCCCCTACGAGCAGTACTTC. Its translation is CASSLSGGYPPYEQYF.

The chain carries TRBV5-1 and TRBJ2-7; TRBD1 agrees at 10 bases. Per the germline V gene, CDR1 is SGHRS and CDR2 is YFSETQ. This CDR3 comprises 14 residues. V was clipped by 3 bases and J by 2 bases; unmatched bases: 2. This CDR3 reads CASSSGTGAYEQYF. CDR3 DNA sequence: TGCGCCAGCAGCTCGGGGACAGGGGCCTACGAGCAGTACTTC.

V and J are TRBV5-1 and TRBJ1-1; 8 positions match TRBD1. J gave up 1 base and V 4 bases, and 3 bases lay outside the gene matches. This CDR3 is built from 14 residues. Germline V lookup: CDR1 SGHRS, CDR2 YFSETQ. The CDR3 nucleotides read TGCGCCAGCAGCAGTGGACAGGGGAACACTGAAGCTTTCTTT. This translates into CASSSGQGNTEAFF. Filled out from reference TRBV5-1 and TRBJ1-1, the complete variable domain reads KAGVTQTPRYLIKTRGQQVTLSCSPISGHRSVSWYQQTPGQGLQFLFEYFSETQRNKGNFPGRFSGRQFSNSRSEMNVSTLELGDSALYLCASSSGQGNTEAFFGQGTRLTVV.

This clone was picked up one time. The chain uses TRBV5-1 and TRBJ2-3; D possibly corresponds to TRBD2 (6 bases). The CDR3 loop spans 13 amino acids. Per germline, CDR1 SGHRS and CDR2 YFSETQ. With 2 bases removed from V and 5 bases from J, the gap between germline ends came to 9 bases. CDR3 region: CASSFGTLDTQYF. CDR3 bases: TGCGCCAGCAGCTTCGGGACTTTAGATACGCAGTATTTT.

The chain recombines TRBV7-2 with TRBJ2-1; D uncertain. Germline V gene data show CDR1 as SGHTA and CDR2 as FQGNSA. The V end lost 0 bases, the J end lost 13 bases, and 10 bases lay between the germline ends. The CDR3 contains 12 residues. CDR3 DNA sequence: TGTGCCAGCAGCTTAGCGGCGGTGTCTCAGTTCTTC. It is translated as CASSLAAVSQFF. Variable domain in full (rest from reference TRBV7-2 and TRBJ2-1): GAGVSQSPSNKVTEKGKDVELRCDPISGHTALYWYRQSLGQGLEFLIYFQGNSAPDKSGLPSDRFSAERTGGSVSTLTIQRTQQEDSAVYLCASSLAAVSQFFGPGTRLTVL.

The gene calls are TRBV9 and TRBJ2-3; D may be TRBD2 (5 bases). Trimming left V 3 bases short and J 3 bases short, with 14 bases between. The CDR3 contains 15 residues. Germline values: CDR1 SGDLS, CDR2 YYNGEE. The CDR3 DNA reads TGTGCCAGCAGCGGGTCCGGGCCGGGAACAGATACGCAGTATTTT. It translates to CASSGSGPGTDTQYF.

This chain connects TRBV6-4 to TRBJ2-5; 9 bases align to TRBD2. V lost 0 bases and J lost 5; bases outside the gene matches: 13. Germline V gives CDR1 MRHNA, CDR2 SNTAGT. The CDR3 is 18 amino acids. The CDR3 reads CASSDSRWPSGAWETQYF. CDR3 DNA: TGTGCCAGCAGTGACTCGCGGTGGCCTAGCGGGGCTTGGGAGACCCAGTACTTC.

The CDR3 sequence: CASSVGASGDSETQYF. The CDR3 nucleotides read TGTGCCAGCAGCGTAGGGGCTAGCGGAGATTCGGAGACCCAGTACTTC. The chain links TRBV9 to TRBJ2-5, with 7 bases lining up with TRBD2. With 0 bases clipped from V and 5 bases from J, the junction kept 10 bases outside the gene matches. This CDR3 region has 16 residues. The germline V gene encodes CDR1 SGDLS and CDR2 YYNGEE.